Below, 17 T cell receptor beta chains from the same sample are listed, as sequenced in a study of human T cells and chemical hapten exposure. Time point defined: patch test 3, about 24 weeks after DPC sensitization. Treatment here: therapeutic diphenylcyclopropenone sensitization with weekly scalp DPC. Each CDR3 protein is one row after TCRdb ran MiXCR on the RACE reads. This repertoire shows some 170,000 distinct CDR3 sequences, 25% to 35% found once; its top ten account for 2.1%. The sequencing used whole blood, collected in connection with sensitization to the hapten diphenylcyclopropenone (DPC). Receptors originate from a woman in her late teens or twenties with alopecia areata. Some clones in this sample may be carry-over from other donors' samples.

In its sample, this clonotype was seen many times. The chain carries TRBV4-3 and TRBJ2-6; TRBD1 matches at 9 bases. Germline-derived CDR1 and CDR2 are LGHNA and YSLEER. This CDR3 contains 16 residues. V dropped 3 bases and J dropped 1; count of bases not matched to a gene: 1. The chain's CDR3 is CASSQTGGSGANVLTF. As DNA, the CDR3 is TGCGCCAGCAGCCAGACAGGGGGGTCTGGGGCCAACGTCCTGACTTTC.

The sample holds one count of this clonotype. The J gene is TRBJ2-5, the V gene TRBV20-1; TRBD1 is a possible D gene (6 bases). The CDR3 has 15 residues. CDR1 and CDR2 from the germline V gene are DFQATT and SNEGSKA (reference sequence). V dropped 5 bases and J dropped 2 bases, with 18 bases sitting between them. The CDR3 DNA reads as TGCAGTGCTCGAGTGGCAGGGGCCGATCAAGAGACCCAGTACTTC. This translates into CSARVAGADQETQYF.

This clonotype was observed a few times. The gene calls are TRBV11-2 and TRBJ1-6; D might be TRBD1 (5 bases). This CDR3 is built from 12 residues. Looked up from germline, CDR1 is SGHAT and CDR2 is FQNNGV. Trimming shortened V by 0 bases and J by 14 bases, and 8 bases separated the two germline ends. CDR3 in amino acids: CASSLDRESLHF. CDR3 nucleotide sequence: TGTGCCAGCAGCTTAGACAGGGAGTCCCTCCACTTT.

The chain links TRBV9 to TRBJ1-2, with D hard to call. The germline V gene has CDR1 SGDLS and CDR2 YYNGEE. V lost 4 bases and J lost 8, with 9 bases in between. This CDR3 has 11 residues. CDR3 residues: CASSSRSGYTF. The DNA for the CDR3 is TGTGCCAGCAGCTCCAGATCCGGCTACACCTTC.

This clonotype was recorded a few times. The J gene is TRBJ1-3, the V gene TRBV2; D might be TRBD1 (6 bases). The CDR3 consists of 12 residues. V dropped 7 bases and J dropped 2 bases, with 6 bases sitting between them. Looked up from germline, CDR1 is SNHLY and CDR2 is FYNNEI. The chain's CDR3 is CASKGAGNTIYF. Written as DNA, the CDR3 is TGTGCCAGCAAGGGGGCTGGAAACACCATATATTTT.

The chain is built from TRBV29-1 and TRBJ2-5; unclear D gene. V dropped 0 bases and J dropped 5 bases, with 10 bases sitting between them. CDR1 SQVTM and CDR2 ANQGSEA come from the germline V gene. The CDR3 loop spans 13 amino acids. CDR3 DNA: TGCAGCGTTGAAGAGTGGGCTAGGGAGACCCAGTACTTC. It encodes CSVEEWARETQYF.

This chain links TRBV18 with TRBJ2-1, with 10 bases lining up with TRBD2. The CDR3 consists of 16 residues. Trimming at V came to 1 base and at J to 7 bases, leaving 7 bases not matched to a gene. Germline V gene sequence: CDR1 KGHSH, CDR2 LQKENI. The CDR3 DNA follows: TGTGCCAGCTCACCACGGAAGCGGGGGGGATTTAATGAGCAGTTCTTC. Encoded protein: CASSPRKRGGFNEQFF.

The chain recombines TRBV20-1 with TRBJ2-3; D gene unclear. Germline V gene lookup returns CDR1 DFQATT and CDR2 SNEGSKA (reference sequence). V was pared by 0 bases and J by 2 bases, with 15 bases between. There are 16 residues in the CDR3. The CDR3 reads CSARDLWTLYTDTQYF. The DNA of the CDR3 is TGCAGTGCTAGAGATCTGTGGACCCTCTACACAGATACGCAGTATTTT.

This clonotype was counted only a few times. J is TRBJ2-3 and V is TRBV6-6, with no clear D. CDR3 length: 12 amino acids. CDR1 is MNHNY, CDR2 SVGAGI, per germline (reference sequence). V dropped 5 bases and J dropped 5 bases, with 8 bases sitting between them. The CDR3 region has the DNA TGTGCCAGCAGTGCTGTTGTAGATACGCAGTATTTT. This translates into CASSAVVDTQYF.

This clonotype was recorded a few times. V and J are TRBV18 and TRBJ2-5; D remains unclear. The CDR3 has 14 residues. The V gene's germline CDR1 is KGHSH and CDR2 LQKENI. The V end lost 3 bases, the J end lost 5 bases, and 13 bases lay between the germline ends. The CDR3 coding sequence is TGTGCCAGCTCACCGACCCAAAATGCGGAGACCCAGTACTTC. This encodes CASSPTQNAETQYF.

In the case of this clonotype: A much larger clone differs from this one at a single base, so this may be a read error. The V gene is TRBV6-6, the J gene TRBJ2-7; D not certain. The CDR3 is made up of 14 amino acids. Trimming removed 7 bases at V and 3 bases at J, with 16 bases between. CDR1 is MNHNY, CDR2 SVGAGI, per germline (reference sequence). CDR3 loop: CASTNSDRSYEQYF. The DNA of the CDR3 is TGTGCCAGCACCAACTCGGACCGGAGCTACGAGCAGTACTTC.

This clonotype was observed a single time. V and J are TRBV6-2 or TRBV6-3 and TRBJ1-5, with a possible D match to TRBD1 (6 bases). V lost 5 bases and J lost 0, with 14 bases in between. CDR1 and CDR2 (germline): MNHEY, SVGEGT. The CDR3 consists of 16 residues. The CDR3 here is CASSQGSGYSNQPQHF. CDR3 DNA sequence: TGTGCCAGCAGTCAGGGGTCGGGGTATAGCAATCAGCCCCAGCATTTT.

This clonotype has more than one count but fewer than ten. The chain recombines TRBV6-2 or TRBV6-3 with TRBJ2-7; possible D gene TRBD1, 5 bases. CDR1 MNHEY and CDR2 SVGEGT come from the germline V gene. CDR3 length equals 17 residues. With 6 bases removed from V and 2 bases from J, the gap between germline ends came to 23 bases. The CDR3 reads CASSPREGYKVPYEQYF. CDR3 DNA: TGTGCCAGCAGCCCCAGGGAAGGCTACAAGGTTCCCTACGAGCAGTACTTC.

The table lists this clonotype with a few counts. This rearrangement joins TRBV6-2 or TRBV6-3 to TRBJ2-5; 10 nucleotides align to TRBD1. Germline V gene sequence: CDR1 MNHEY, CDR2 SVGEGT. With 9 bases clipped from V and 0 bases from J, the junction kept 7 bases outside the gene matches. The CDR3 has 15 amino acids. CDR3 DNA sequence: TGTGCCAGTTCTCCGGGGACAGGGGACCAAGAGACCCAGTACTTC. This sequence encodes CASSPGTGDQETQYF.

The chain carries TRBV4-3 and TRBJ2-3, with 9 bases matching TRBD2. J was trimmed by 2 bases and V by 0 bases; bases with no gene match: 6. CDR3 length: 17 residues. Germline CDR1 reads LGHNA; CDR2 reads YSLEER. CDR3 sequence reads: CASSQDHLAGFTDTQYF. Here the CDR3 DNA reads TGCGCCAGCAGCCAAGATCATCTAGCGGGATTCACAGATACGCAGTATTTT.

A remark on this clonotype: Its ends do not fully match the called genes, so a read error is possible. The chain employs TRBV4-1 and TRBJ2-2; D gene ambiguous. The CDR3 totals 18 residues. The germline CDR1 and CDR2 sequences are MGHRA and YSYEKL. CDR3 region: CVSSQSFPGGTYTGELFF. The CDR3 DNA sequence: TGCGTCAGCAGCCAATCATTCCCGGGCGGAACCTACACCGGGGAGCTGTTTTTT.

The chain joins TRBV9 to TRBJ1-1; a weak D match, TRBD1 (6 bases). CDR3 length: 14 amino acids. In germline, CDR1 is SGDLS, CDR2 YYNGEE. The V and J ends lost 1 base and 7 bases respectively, with 14 bases between them. The CDR3 DNA is TGTGCCAGCAGCGTAACCGCAGGGGCGGGTGAAGCTTTCTTT. Residues: CASSVTAGAGEAFF.